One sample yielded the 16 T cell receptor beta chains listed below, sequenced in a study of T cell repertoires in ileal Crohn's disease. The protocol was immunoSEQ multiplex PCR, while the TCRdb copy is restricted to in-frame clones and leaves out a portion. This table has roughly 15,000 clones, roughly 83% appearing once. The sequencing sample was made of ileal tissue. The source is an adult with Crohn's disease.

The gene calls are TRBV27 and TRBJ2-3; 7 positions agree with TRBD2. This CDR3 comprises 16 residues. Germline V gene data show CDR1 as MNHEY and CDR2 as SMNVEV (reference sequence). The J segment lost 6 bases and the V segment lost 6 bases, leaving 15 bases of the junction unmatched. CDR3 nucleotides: TGTGCCAGCAGGGGAAACAGCGGGGTGATCTCGGATACGCAGTATTTT. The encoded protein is CASRGNSGVISDTQYF.

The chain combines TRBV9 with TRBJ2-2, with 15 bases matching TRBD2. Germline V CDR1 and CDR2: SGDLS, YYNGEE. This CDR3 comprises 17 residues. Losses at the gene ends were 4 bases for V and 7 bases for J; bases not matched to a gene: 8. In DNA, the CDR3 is TGTGCCAGCAGCTTCGGACTAGCGGGGGGGCCGGGCGGGGAGCTGTTTTTT. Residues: CASSFGLAGGPGGELFF.

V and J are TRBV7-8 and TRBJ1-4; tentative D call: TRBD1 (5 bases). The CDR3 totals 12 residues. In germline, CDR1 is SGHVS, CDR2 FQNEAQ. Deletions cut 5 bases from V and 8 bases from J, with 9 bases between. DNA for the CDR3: TGTGCCAGCAGCCTTCCAGGGGAAAAACTGTTTTTT. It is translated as CASSLPGEKLFF.

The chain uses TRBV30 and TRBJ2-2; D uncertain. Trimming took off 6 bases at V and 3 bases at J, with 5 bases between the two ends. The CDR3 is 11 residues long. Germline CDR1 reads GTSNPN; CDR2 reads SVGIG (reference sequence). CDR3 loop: CACRDTGELFF. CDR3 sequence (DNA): TGTGCCTGCCGGGACACCGGGGAGCTGTTTTTT.

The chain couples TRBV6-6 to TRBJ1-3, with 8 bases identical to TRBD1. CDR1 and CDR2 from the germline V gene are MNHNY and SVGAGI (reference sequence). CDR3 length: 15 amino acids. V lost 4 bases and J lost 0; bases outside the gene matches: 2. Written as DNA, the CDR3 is TGTGCCAGCAGTTTTACAGGGGGCTCTGGAAACACCATATATTTT. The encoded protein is CASSFTGGSGNTIYF.

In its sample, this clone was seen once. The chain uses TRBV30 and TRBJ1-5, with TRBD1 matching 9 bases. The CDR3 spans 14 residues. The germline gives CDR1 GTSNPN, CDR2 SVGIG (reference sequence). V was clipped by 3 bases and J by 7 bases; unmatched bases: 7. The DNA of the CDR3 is TGTGCCTGGAGCTTAGGACAGGGGAAGCAGCCCCAGCATTTT. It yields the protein CAWSLGQGKQPQHF.

In DNA form, the CDR3 reads TGTGCCAGCTCACGCGGGACAGGGTATACTCACTATGGCTACACCTTC. Translating gives CASSRGTGYTHYGYTF. This chain links TRBV18 with TRBJ1-2, with TRBD1 matching 9 bases. CDR1 KGHSH and CDR2 LQKENI come from the germline V gene. The CDR3 is 16 amino acids. V trimming: 4 bases; J trimming: 3 bases; junction bases outside the gene matches: 9.

DNA for the CDR3: TGTGCCAGCAGTTTCTCAGGGGGCCTAACTTCCTTGGGCAATCAGCCCCAGCATTTT. Its protein product is CASSFSGGLTSLGNQPQHF. The J gene is TRBJ1-5, the V gene TRBV27, with 8 bases that match TRBD1. Per germline, CDR1 MNHEY and CDR2 SMNVEV (reference sequence). Germline trimming cut 3 bases from V and 2 bases from J; bases unmatched to any gene: 15. This CDR3 has 19 residues.

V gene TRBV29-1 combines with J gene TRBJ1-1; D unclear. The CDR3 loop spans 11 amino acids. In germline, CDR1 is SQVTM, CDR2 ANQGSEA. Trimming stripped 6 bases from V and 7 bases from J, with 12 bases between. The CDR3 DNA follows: TGCAGCGTGATGGGCCTACTTGAAGCTTTCTTT. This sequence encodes CSVMGLLEAFF. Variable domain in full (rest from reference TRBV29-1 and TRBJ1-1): SAVISQKPSRDICQRGTSLTIQCQVDSQVTMMFWYRQQPGQSLTLIATANQGSEATYESGFVIDKFPISRPNLTFSTLTVSNMSPEDSSIYLCSVMGLLEAFFGQGTRLTVV.

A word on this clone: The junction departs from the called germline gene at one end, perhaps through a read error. The DNA for the CDR3 is TGCGCCAGCAGCCAAGGGGGCTCAGGTGAGCAGTACTTC. Translation: CASSQGGSGEQYF. The chain uses TRBV7-9 and TRBJ2-7; 7 bases line up with TRBD1. CDR3 length: 13 residues. Germline values: CDR1 SEHNR, CDR2 FQNEAQ (reference sequence).

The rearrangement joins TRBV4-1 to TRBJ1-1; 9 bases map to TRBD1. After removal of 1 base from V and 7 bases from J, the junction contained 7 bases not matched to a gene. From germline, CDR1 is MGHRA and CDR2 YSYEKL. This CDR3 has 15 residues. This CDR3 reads CASSQVPGQGGEAFF. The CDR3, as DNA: TGCGCCAGCAGCCAAGTCCCGGGACAGGGTGGTGAAGCTTTCTTT.

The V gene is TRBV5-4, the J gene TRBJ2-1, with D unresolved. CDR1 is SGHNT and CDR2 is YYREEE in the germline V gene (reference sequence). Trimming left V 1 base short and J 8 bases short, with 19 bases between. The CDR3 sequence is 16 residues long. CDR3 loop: CASSLRLSGFLDEQFF. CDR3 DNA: TGTGCCAGCAGCTTGCGGTTATCAGGTTTCTTGGATGAGCAGTTCTTC.

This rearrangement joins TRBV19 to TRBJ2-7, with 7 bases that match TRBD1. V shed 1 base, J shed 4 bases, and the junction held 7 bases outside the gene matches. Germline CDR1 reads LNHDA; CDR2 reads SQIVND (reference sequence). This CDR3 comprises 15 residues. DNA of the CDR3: TGTGCCAGTAGTATAGGTGGCAGGGGGTATTACGAGCAGTACTTC. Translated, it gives CASSIGGRGYYEQYF. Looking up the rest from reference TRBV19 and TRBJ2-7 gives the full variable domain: DGGITQSPKYLFRKEGQNVTLSCEQNLNHDAMYWYRQDPGQGLRLIYYSQIVNDFQKGDIAEGYSVSREKKESFPLTVTSAQKNPTAFYLCASSIGGRGYYEQYFGPGTRLTVT.

The CDR3 reads CASSQDRQNTEAFF. CDR3 DNA: TGCGCCAGCAGCCAAGACCGACAGAACACTGAAGCTTTCTTT. The chain recombines TRBV4-3 with TRBJ1-1; D not certain. Germline-derived CDR1 and CDR2 are LGHNA and YSLEER. The CDR3 extends over 14 amino acids. Trimming took off 0 bases at V and 1 base at J, with 6 bases between the two ends.

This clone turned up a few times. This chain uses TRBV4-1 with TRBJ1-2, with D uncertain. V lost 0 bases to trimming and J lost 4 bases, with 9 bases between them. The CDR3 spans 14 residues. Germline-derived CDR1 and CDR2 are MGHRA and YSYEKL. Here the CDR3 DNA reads TGCGCCAGCAGCCAAGATGTGAACAGCTATGGCTACACCTTC. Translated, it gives CASSQDVNSYGYTF.

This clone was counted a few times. CDR3 in DNA: TGCGCCAGCAGCTTCGGACAGGGCGCTGGAAACACCATATATTTT. As protein: CASSFGQGAGNTIYF. The rearrangement links TRBV5-1 to TRBJ1-3; the match to TRBD1 covers 8 bases. Germline assignment: CDR1 SGHRS and CDR2 YFSETQ. The CDR3 is made up of 15 amino acids. V was clipped by 2 bases and J by 2 bases; unmatched bases: 3.